The clone carrying this T cell receptor (beta chain) was counted ten times or more. Amplified TCR beta CDR3 regions derived from RNA transcripts. The HTBI primer set drove a first-round RT-PCR of the TCR CDR3. TCRdb re-derived calls from the multiplex PCR reads in MiXCR, one entry per CDR3 protein. The sample records more than 300,000 distinct CDR3 sequences, approximately 13% being singletons. This sample stems from a study of T cells in Graves' hyperthyroidism and ophthalmopathy. Germline-derived CDR1 and CDR2 are KGHSH and LQKENI. This CDR3 has 13 residues. V lost 3 bases to trimming and J lost 6 bases, with 9 bases between them.

Material for sequencing was blood. The chain couples TRBV18 to TRBJ1-5; D not certain. This clonotype originated in a woman aged 18-30 years with Graves' hyperthyroidism. In DNA, the CDR3 is TGTGCCAGCTCACCGTCGGGCCCTCAGCCCCAGCATTTT. Protein product: CASSPSGPQPQHF.